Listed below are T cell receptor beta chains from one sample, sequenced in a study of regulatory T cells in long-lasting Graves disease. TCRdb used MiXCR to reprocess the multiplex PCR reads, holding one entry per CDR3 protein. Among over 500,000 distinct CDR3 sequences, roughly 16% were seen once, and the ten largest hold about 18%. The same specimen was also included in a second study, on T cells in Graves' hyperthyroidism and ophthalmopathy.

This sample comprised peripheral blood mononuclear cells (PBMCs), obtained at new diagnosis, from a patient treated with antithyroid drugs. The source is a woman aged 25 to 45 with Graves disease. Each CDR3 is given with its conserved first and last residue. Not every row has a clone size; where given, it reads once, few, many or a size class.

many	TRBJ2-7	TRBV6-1	CASKLAGGLGEQYF
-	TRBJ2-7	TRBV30	CAWSLRTGGEQYF
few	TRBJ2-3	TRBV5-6	CASSLLLAADTQYF
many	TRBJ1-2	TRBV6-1	CASSDRTEPLFGYTF
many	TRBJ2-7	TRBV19	CASSIKRTSGGYEQYF
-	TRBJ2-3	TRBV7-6	CASSLAGGSYTDTQYF
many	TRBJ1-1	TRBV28	CASSLLTNGETEAFF
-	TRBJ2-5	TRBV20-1	CSARGLAGGTIQETQYF
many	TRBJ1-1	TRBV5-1	CASSLEGLNTEAFF
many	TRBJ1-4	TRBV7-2	CASSLASDRNEKLFF
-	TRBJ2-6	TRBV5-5	CASSAPPGTGLAGANVLTF
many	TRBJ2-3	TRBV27	CASSGYTDTQYF
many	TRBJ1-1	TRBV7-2	CASSSYVSNTEAFF
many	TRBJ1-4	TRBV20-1	CSAPPGTPGEKLFF
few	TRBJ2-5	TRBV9	CASSGEGREETQYF
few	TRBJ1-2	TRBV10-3	CAINGGVNYGYTF
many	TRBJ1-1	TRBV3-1	CASSQGLLTEAFF
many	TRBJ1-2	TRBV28	CASSPGISSSYGYTF
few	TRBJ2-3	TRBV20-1	CSAYPSGRADTQYF
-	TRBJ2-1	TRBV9	CASSASNDRGIWNEQFF
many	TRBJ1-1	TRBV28	CASRDRTGGYTEAFF
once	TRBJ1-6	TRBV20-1	CSASGGKGSPLHF
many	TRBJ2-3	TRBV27	CASSLSAPLGGNRVTDTQYF
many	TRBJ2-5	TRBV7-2	CASSLVFTGGFQETQYF
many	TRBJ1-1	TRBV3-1	CASRRQGMNTEAFF
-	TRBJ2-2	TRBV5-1	CASSADMNTGELFF
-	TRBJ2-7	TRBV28	CASTGQGFYEQYF
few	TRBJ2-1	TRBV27	CASKGAGGPPQFF
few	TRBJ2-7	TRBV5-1	CASSLGTSGRSSYEQYF
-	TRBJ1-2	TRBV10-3	CAIREDRVYGYTF
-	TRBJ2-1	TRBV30	CAWSVGLVSGEQFF
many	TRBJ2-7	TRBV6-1	CASSEAGIGTGTYEQYF
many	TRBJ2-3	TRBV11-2	CASSSETGLSTDTQYF
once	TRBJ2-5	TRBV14	CASSQRHGETQYF
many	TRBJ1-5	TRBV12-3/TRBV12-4	CASSLGPPSNQPQHF
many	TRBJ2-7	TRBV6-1	CASSESGTGGDEQYF
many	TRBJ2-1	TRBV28	CASSPRTSGRSYNEQFF
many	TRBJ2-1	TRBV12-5	CASGLVLAGTSSYNEQFF
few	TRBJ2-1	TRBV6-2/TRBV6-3	CASSYEAGIEEQFF
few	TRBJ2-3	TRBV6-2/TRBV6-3	CASSYQGRRLTDTQYF
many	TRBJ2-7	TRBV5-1	CASMSAVSFEQYF
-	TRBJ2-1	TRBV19	CASSPAGTGAYNEQFF
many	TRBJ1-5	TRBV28	CASRPGLWSNQPQHF
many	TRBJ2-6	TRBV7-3	CASRRDAGANVLTF
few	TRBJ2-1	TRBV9	CASSVLKTSGHYEQFF
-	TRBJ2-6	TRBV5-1	CASKGTGDLSGANVLTF
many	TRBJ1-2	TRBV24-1	CATSDTGGRYGYTF
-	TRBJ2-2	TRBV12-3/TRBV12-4	CASSFAGTATGELFF
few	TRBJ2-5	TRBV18	CASSKTAQETQYF
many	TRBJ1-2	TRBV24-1	CATSDGTGNGYTF
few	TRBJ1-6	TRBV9	CASSVGGGNSPLHF